The 21 T cell receptor beta chains in this list originate from one sample, sequenced in a study of CD8+ T cells in alopecia areata. Extracted from the samples, RNA was reverse transcribed into cDNA to serve as the sequencing template. The table came from immunoSEQ multiplex PCR; TCRdb's copy has only in-frame clones and leaves some out. This sample has under 250,000 clones, with 50% to 70% found just once. Source: CD4+ T cells sorted from blood, taken at week 0. The source of these receptors is a human donor with alopecia areata.

V is TRBV4-1 and J is TRBJ2-3, with no clear D. This CDR3 is 17 amino acids long. Trimming pared 1 base from V and 1 base from J, leaving 15 bases between. Germline V gene sequence: CDR1 MGHRA, CDR2 YSYEKL. CDR3 sequence: CASSQGPLPRGTDTQYF. CDR3 DNA: TGCGCCAGCAGCCAAGGGCCTCTACCTCGGGGCACAGATACGCAGTATTTT.

This clone was detected only a few times. V and J are TRBV6-5 and TRBJ2-1; TRBD1 agrees at 10 bases. The CDR3 totals 12 residues. CDR1 MNHEY and CDR2 SVGAGI come from the germline V gene. V dropped 8 bases and J dropped 5; count of bases not matched to a gene: 0. Written as DNA, the CDR3 is TGTGCCAGCGGGACAGGGGACAATGAGCAGTTCTTC. Translating it yields CASGTGDNEQFF.

The chain links TRBV29-1 to TRBJ2-7; no reliable D call. V was cut by 6 bases and J by 2 bases, with 8 bases left in between. The CDR3 extends over 11 amino acids. Germline CDR1 is SQVTM and CDR2 is ANQGSEA. The CDR3 loop reads CSVSTTYEQYF. DNA for the CDR3: TGCAGCGTCTCGACAACCTACGAGCAGTACTTC.

J is TRBJ1-2 and V is TRBV4-1; the D is unclear. This CDR3 has 13 amino acids. In germline, CDR1 is MGHRA, CDR2 YSYEKL. V lost 2 bases, J lost 4 bases, and 8 bases lay in between. CDR3 loop: CASSQTGVYGYTF. The CDR3 region has the DNA TGCGCCAGCAGCCAAACCGGGGTCTATGGCTACACCTTC.

The chain joins TRBV6-6 to TRBJ1-5, with D perhaps matching TRBD1 (5 bases). The germline CDR1 and CDR2 sequences are MNHNY and SVGAGI (reference sequence). The CDR3 has 15 amino acids. The V end was cut by 5 bases, the J end by 4 bases, with 15 bases between. The CDR3 region is CASSLGIGENQPQHF. Here the CDR3 DNA reads TGTGCCAGCAGTCTGGGGATAGGGGAAAATCAGCCCCAGCATTTT.

This clone was seen more than once but under ten times. V and J are TRBV5-8 and TRBJ1-5; 7 positions match TRBD1. The trim removed 4 bases at V and 6 bases at J, leaving 10 bases unmatched. The CDR3 is 15 amino acids. Germline-derived CDR1 and CDR2 are SGHTS and YDEGEE. In DNA, the CDR3 is TGTGCCAGCAGCCCCCGGGACAGTGCTGTTCAGCCCCAGCATTTT. Its translation is CASSPRDSAVQPQHF.

This clone has just a few counts. The chain is built from TRBV2 and TRBJ1-1; D gene uncertain. The CDR3 runs to 15 residues. V lost 6 bases and J lost 1, with 15 bases in between. Germline V lookup: CDR1 SNHLY, CDR2 FYNNEI. CDR3 loop: CASRRSGGENTEAFF. Written as DNA, the CDR3 is TGTGCCAGCAGACGATCGGGTGGGGAGAACACTGAAGCTTTCTTT.

The table lists this clone with a count of one. The chain is built from TRBV7-6 and TRBJ2-1, with D unclear. This CDR3 spans 16 amino acids. Germline V gives CDR1 SGHVS, CDR2 FNYEAQ. Trimming removed 5 bases from V and 4 bases from J, with 18 bases in between. The CDR3 DNA is TGTGCCAGCAGCCTCCTCACTCCTGACGGATACAATGAGCAGTTCTTC. It translates to CASSLLTPDGYNEQFF.

This chain links TRBV7-3 with TRBJ2-1, with no clear D. Between the trimmed V and J ends, which lost 5 bases and 0 bases, there was a span of 8 bases. CDR1 is SGHTA, CDR2 FQGTGA, per germline. The CDR3 extends over 14 amino acids. The CDR3 here is CASSQASSYNEQFF. The CDR3 coding sequence is TGTGCCAGCAGCCAGGCCAGCTCCTACAATGAGCAGTTCTTC.

As to this clone: At the DNA level, this CDR3 is encoded by other sequences in the same sample as well. This chain connects TRBV5-1 to TRBJ1-1, with 7 bases aligning to TRBD1. The germline gives CDR1 SGHRS, CDR2 YFSETQ. The CDR3 spans 14 residues. Unmatched junction bases numbered 4, after V lost 3 bases and J lost 2 bases. The CDR3 region is CASSSHRGNTEAFF. The DNA of the CDR3 is TGCGCCAGCAGCTCACACAGGGGAAACACTGAAGCTTTCTTT.

This chain connects TRBV5-1 to TRBJ2-3, with 7 bases aligning to TRBD2. The CDR3 spans 16 residues. V gave up 3 bases and J gave up 5 bases; unmatched junction bases: 12. Per the germline V gene, CDR1 is SGHRS and CDR2 is YFSETQ. The CDR3 sequence is CASSSGISSGGDTQYF. The CDR3 region has the DNA TGCGCCAGCAGCTCGGGTATCTCATCGGGGGGAGATACGCAGTATTTT. The variable domain in full, completed from reference TRBV5-1 and TRBJ2-3, reads KAGVTQTPRYLIKTRGQQVTLSCSPISGHRSVSWYQQTPGQGLQFLFEYFSETQRNKGNFPGRFSGRQFSNSRSEMNVSTLELGDSALYLCASSSGISSGGDTQYFGPGTRLTVL.

The chain is built from TRBV9 and TRBJ2-3, with D perhaps matching TRBD2 (5 bases). The CDR3 has 16 residues. Per the germline V gene, CDR1 is SGDLS and CDR2 is YYNGEE. Trimming shortened V by 3 bases and J by 4 bases, and 18 bases separated the two germline ends. CDR3 in DNA: TGTGCCAGCAGCGCCGAACTAGGTCCTTCTCCAGATACGCAGTATTTT. It specifies CASSAELGPSPDTQYF.

This clone has more than one count but fewer than ten. The chain is built from TRBV7-9 and TRBJ1-1; D is undetermined. CDR3 size: 13 residues. The germline CDR1 and CDR2 sequences are SEHNR and FQNEAQ (reference sequence). Trimming removed 1 base from V and 10 bases from J, with 13 bases in between. The CDR3, as DNA: TGTGCCAGCAGCTTAGTTACTTTGGAGGCAGCTTTCTTT. It specifies CASSLVTLEAAFF.

The rearrangement joins TRBV27 to TRBJ2-5; D perhaps matches TRBD1 (6 bases). This CDR3 comprises 16 residues. The germline CDR1 and CDR2 sequences are MNHEY and SMNVEV (reference sequence). V lost 5 bases, J lost 7 bases, and 23 bases lay in between. The CDR3 nucleotides are TGTGCCAGCAGTACACTAAAACAGGGATCCGCCGGGACCCAGTACTTC. Its translation is CASSTLKQGSAGTQYF.

A word on this clone: Germline and junction disagree at one end, which may indicate a read error. The genes are TRBV6-5 and TRBJ1-1, with 7 bases lining up with TRBD1. The CDR3 is made up of 15 amino acids. Germline V gene data show CDR1 as MNHEY and CDR2 as SVGAGI. Here the CDR3 DNA reads TGTGCCAGCAGATACTCCTGGACAGGGAACACTGAAGCTTTCTTT. Translated, it gives CASRYSWTGNTEAFF.

V gene TRBV7-9 combines with J gene TRBJ1-5, with D perhaps TRBD1 (5 bases). The CDR3 spans 16 residues. The V gene lost 5 bases and the J gene lost 5 bases, with 19 bases spanning the gap. Germline assignment: CDR1 SEHNR and CDR2 FQNEAQ (reference sequence). Written as DNA, the CDR3 is TGTGCCAGCAGCCCCCTCAGGGTGGTGGATCATCAGCCCCAGCATTTT. It yields the protein CASSPLRVVDHQPQHF. Together with reference TRBV7-9 and TRBJ1-5, the CDR3 gives the full variable domain: DTGVSQNPRHKITKRGQNVTFRCDPISEHNRLYWYRQTLGQGPEFLTYFQNEAQLEKSRLLSDRFSAERPKGSFSTLEIQRTEQGDSAMYLCASSPLRVVDHQPQHFGDGTRLSIL.

The chain employs TRBV29-1 and TRBJ2-3; D is unresolved. The V end was cut by 4 bases, the J end by 2 bases, with 10 bases between. Looked up from germline, CDR1 is SQVTM and CDR2 is ANQGSEA. The CDR3 covers 13 residues. The CDR3 protein is CSVVGTITDTQYF. Here the CDR3 DNA reads TGCAGCGTTGTGGGTACTATCACAGATACGCAGTATTTT.

V is TRBV5-1 and J is TRBJ1-1; a weak D match, TRBD1 (6 bases). The CDR3 runs 16 residues. V shed 0 bases and J shed 0 bases, with 12 bases lying between them. CDR1 is SGHRS and CDR2 is YFSETQ in the germline V gene. CDR3 bases: TGCGCCAGCAGCTTGGTCACAGGGATTATGAACACTGAAGCTTTCTTT. Translating it yields CASSLVTGIMNTEAFF.

This sequence joins TRBV14 and TRBJ1-1; TRBD1 might be the D (5 bases). The CDR3 is 18 amino acids. The germline CDR1 and CDR2 sequences are SGHDN and FVKESK. The V and J ends lost 1 base and 3 bases respectively, with 21 bases between them. CDR3 loop: CASSQAGWRYRGDTEAFF. The DNA for the CDR3 is TGTGCCAGCAGCCAAGCGGGTTGGAGATACAGAGGGGACACTGAAGCTTTCTTT.

The chain is built from TRBV30 and TRBJ2-5; 8 nucleotides match TRBD1. This CDR3 has 15 amino acids. The J segment lost 0 bases and the V segment lost 2 bases, leaving 5 bases of the junction unmatched. Germline CDR1 reads GTSNPN; CDR2 reads SVGIG (reference sequence). DNA of the CDR3: TGTGCCTGGAGTCGCCGGGACAGGTACCAAGAGACCCAGTACTTC. This gives the protein CAWSRRDRYQETQYF. Supplemented by reference TRBV30 and TRBJ2-5, the full variable domain reads SQTIHQWPATLVQPVGSPLSLECTVEGTSNPNLYWYRQAAGRGLQLLFYSVGIGQISSEVPQNLSASRPQDRQFILSSKKLLLSDSGFYLCAWSRRDRYQETQYFGPGTRLLVL.

The sample holds a few counts of this clone. The gene calls are TRBV6-1 and TRBJ2-3; 9 nucleotides align to TRBD2. Germline V gives CDR1 MNHNS, CDR2 SASEGT. The V and J ends lost 9 bases and 6 bases, in that order; junction bases with no gene match: 10. The CDR3 has 14 residues. CDR3 protein: CASLWGLASDTQYF. The CDR3 nucleotides are TGTGCCAGTCTGTGGGGACTAGCTAGCGATACGCAGTATTTT.